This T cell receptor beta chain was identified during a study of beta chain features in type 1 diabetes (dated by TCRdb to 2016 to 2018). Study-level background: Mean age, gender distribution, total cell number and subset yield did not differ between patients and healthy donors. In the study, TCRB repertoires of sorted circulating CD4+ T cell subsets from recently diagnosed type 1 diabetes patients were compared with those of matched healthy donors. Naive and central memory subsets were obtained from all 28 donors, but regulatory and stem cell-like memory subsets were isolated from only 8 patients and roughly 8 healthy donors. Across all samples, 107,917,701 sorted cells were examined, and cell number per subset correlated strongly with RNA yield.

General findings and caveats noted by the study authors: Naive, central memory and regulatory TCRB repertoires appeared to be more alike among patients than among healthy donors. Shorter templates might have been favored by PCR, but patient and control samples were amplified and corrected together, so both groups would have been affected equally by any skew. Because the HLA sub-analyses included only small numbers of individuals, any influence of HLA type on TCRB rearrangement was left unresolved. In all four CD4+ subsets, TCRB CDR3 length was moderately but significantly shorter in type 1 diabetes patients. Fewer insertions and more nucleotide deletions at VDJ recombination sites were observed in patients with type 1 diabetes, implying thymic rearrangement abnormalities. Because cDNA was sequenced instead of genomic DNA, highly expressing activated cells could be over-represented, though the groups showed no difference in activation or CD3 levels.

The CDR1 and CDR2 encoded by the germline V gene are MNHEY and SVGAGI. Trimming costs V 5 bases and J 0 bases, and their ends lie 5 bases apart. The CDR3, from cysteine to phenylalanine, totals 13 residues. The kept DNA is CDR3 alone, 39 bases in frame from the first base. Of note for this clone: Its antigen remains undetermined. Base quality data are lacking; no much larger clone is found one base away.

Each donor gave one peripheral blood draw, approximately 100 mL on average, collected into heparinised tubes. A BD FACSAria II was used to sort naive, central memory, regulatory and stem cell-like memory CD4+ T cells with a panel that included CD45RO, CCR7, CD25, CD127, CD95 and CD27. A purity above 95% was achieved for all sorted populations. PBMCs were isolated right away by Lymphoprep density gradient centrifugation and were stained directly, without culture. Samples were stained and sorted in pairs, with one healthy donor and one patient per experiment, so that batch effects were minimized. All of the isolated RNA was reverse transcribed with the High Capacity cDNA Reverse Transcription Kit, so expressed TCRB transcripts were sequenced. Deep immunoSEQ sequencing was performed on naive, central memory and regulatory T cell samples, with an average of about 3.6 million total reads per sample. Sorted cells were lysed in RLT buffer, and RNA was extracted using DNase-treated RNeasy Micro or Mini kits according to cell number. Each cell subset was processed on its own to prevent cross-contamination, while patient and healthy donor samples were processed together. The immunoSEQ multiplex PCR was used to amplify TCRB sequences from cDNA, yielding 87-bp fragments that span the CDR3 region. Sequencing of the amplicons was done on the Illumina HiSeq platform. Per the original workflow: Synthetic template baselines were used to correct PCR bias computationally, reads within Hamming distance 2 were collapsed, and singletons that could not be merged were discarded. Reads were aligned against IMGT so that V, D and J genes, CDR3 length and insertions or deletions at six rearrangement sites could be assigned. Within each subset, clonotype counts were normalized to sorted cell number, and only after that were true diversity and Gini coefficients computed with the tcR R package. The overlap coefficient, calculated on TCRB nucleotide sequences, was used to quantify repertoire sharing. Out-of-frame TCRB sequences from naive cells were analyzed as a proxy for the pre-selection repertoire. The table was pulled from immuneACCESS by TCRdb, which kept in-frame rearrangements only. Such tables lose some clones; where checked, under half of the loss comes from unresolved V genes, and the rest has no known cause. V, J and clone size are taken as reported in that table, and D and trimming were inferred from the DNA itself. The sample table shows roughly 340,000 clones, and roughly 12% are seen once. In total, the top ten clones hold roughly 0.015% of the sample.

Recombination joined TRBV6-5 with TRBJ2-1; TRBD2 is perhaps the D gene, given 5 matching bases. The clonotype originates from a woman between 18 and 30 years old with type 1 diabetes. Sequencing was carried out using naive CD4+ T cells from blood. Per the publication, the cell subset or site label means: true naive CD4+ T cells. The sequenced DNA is TGTGCCAGCAGTGGGAGCTCCTACAATGAGCAGTTCTTC. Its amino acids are CASSGSSYNEQFF.